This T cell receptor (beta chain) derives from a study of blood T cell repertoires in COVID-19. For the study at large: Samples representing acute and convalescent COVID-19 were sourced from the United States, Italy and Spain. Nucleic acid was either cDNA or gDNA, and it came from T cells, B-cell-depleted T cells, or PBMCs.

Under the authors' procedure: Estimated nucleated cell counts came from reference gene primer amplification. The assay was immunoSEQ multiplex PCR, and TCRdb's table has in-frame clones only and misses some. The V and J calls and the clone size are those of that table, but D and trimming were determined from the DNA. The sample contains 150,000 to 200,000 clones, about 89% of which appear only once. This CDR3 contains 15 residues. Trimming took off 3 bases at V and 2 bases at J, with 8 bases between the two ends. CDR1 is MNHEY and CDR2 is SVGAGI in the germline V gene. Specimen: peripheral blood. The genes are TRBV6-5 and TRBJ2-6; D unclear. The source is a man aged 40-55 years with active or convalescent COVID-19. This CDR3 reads CASSYARAGANVLTF. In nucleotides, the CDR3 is TGTGCCAGCAGTTATGCCCGGGCTGGGGCCAACGTCCTGACTTTC.